The 31 T cell receptor beta chains presented below share a single source sample, sequenced in a study of blood T cell repertoires in COVID-19. TCRdb's table, derived via immunoSEQ multiplex PCR, lists solely in-frame clones and lacks some. The sample records about 87,000 clones, over 75% being singletons. The source material was peripheral blood. These receptors were collected from a woman in her 70s with acute or convalescent COVID-19.

The gene calls are TRBV5-1 and TRBJ2-5; 14 bases agree with TRBD2. This CDR3 has 16 residues. With V trimmed by 4 bases and J by 4 bases, 6 bases remained unmatched. Germline V gene lookup returns CDR1 SGHRS and CDR2 YFSETQ. As DNA, the CDR3 is TGCGCCAGCAGCCCCGGACTAGCGGGGGGATCAGAGACCCAGTACTTC. Its translation is CASSPGLAGGSETQYF. The variable domain in full, with the rest retrieved from reference TRBV5-1 and TRBJ2-5, is KAGVTQTPRYLIKTRGQQVTLSCSPISGHRSVSWYQQTPGQGLQFLFEYFSETQRNKGNFPGRFSGRQFSNSRSEMNVSTLELGDSALYLCASSPGLAGGSETQYFGPGTRLLVL.

This chain links TRBV18 with TRBJ1-1; D is ambiguous. The CDR3 spans 11 residues. CDR1 is KGHSH and CDR2 is LQKENI in the germline V gene. Trimming took 3 bases from V and 6 from J, leaving 5 bases between them. CDR3 in DNA: TGTGCCAGCTCACCTCGGTCTGAAGCTTTCTTT. Translating gives CASSPRSEAFF.

This chain uses TRBV5-1 with TRBJ1-6; 8 bases fit TRBD1. CDR1 and CDR2 from the germline V gene are SGHRS and YFSETQ. This CDR3 has 17 amino acids. The junction had 8 bases not matched to a gene; V was cut back by 4 bases and J by 2 bases. CDR3 sequence: CASSPSQGAAYNSPLHF. CDR3 nucleotides: TGCGCCAGCAGCCCCTCGCAGGGGGCCGCCTATAATTCACCCCTCCACTTT.

This chain uses TRBV28 with TRBJ1-3, with 8 bases aligning to TRBD1. V was clipped by 8 bases and J by 2 bases; unmatched bases: 5. This CDR3 has 14 residues. From germline, CDR1 is MDHEN and CDR2 SYDVKM. CDR3 region: CASLPQGAGNTIYF. The CDR3 DNA follows: TGTGCCAGCTTACCACAGGGGGCTGGAAACACCATATATTTT.

The genes are TRBV7-9 and TRBJ1-1, with D perhaps TRBD1 (6 bases). V gave up 3 bases and J gave up 2 bases, with 10 bases separating them. This CDR3 contains 14 residues. Germline V gene sequence: CDR1 SEHNR, CDR2 FQNEAQ (reference sequence). The CDR3: CASSFQQGNTEAFF. The DNA for the CDR3 is TGTGCCAGCAGCTTCCAACAGGGTAACACTGAAGCTTTCTTT.

The V call is TRBV11-3, the J call TRBJ1-2; 9 bases align to TRBD1. Germline CDR1 SGHNT, CDR2 YENEEA. The CDR3 length is 16 residues. The V and J ends lost 7 bases and 5 bases, in that order; junction bases with no gene match: 14. CDR3 coding DNA: TGTGCCAGCACAAACCCCGGGGACAGGGATGAATATGGCTACACCTTC. Its protein is CASTNPGDRDEYGYTF. Full variable domain (rest looked up from reference TRBV11-3 and TRBJ1-2): EAGVVQSPRYKIIEKKQPVAFWCNPISGHNTLYWYLQNLGQGPELLIRYENEEAVDDSQLPKDRFSAERLKGVDSTLKIQPAELGDSAVYLCASTNPGDRDEYGYTFGSGTRLTVV.

The rearrangement joins TRBV7-9 to TRBJ1-2; D not resolved. Trimming removed 4 bases from V and 3 bases from J, with 9 bases in between. Germline loops: CDR1 SEHNR, CDR2 FQNEAQ (reference sequence). This CDR3 comprises 13 residues. This CDR3 is CASSSGLYYGYTF. As DNA, the CDR3 is TGTGCCAGCAGCTCTGGACTCTACTATGGCTACACCTTC.

V and J are TRBV2 and TRBJ2-5; D remains ambiguous. Trimming left V 3 bases short and J 1 base short, with 6 bases between. The CDR3 spans 13 residues. The V gene's germline CDR1 is SNHLY and CDR2 FYNNEI. Here the CDR3 DNA reads TGTGCCAGCAGTGACAACTTCCAAGAGACCCAGTACTTC. This sequence encodes CASSDNFQETQYF.

The genes are TRBV5-1 and TRBJ2-1; 8 nucleotides match TRBD2. Germline V CDR1 and CDR2: SGHRS, YFSETQ. The CDR3 extends over 14 amino acids. V dropped 6 bases and J dropped 4; count of bases not matched to a gene: 6. CDR3 DNA sequence: TGCGCCAGCACGGGCGGGGGGCTTTACAATGAGCAGTTCTTC. Residues: CASTGGGLYNEQFF.

The chain is built from TRBV23-1 and TRBJ1-1; 12 bases are a match to TRBD1. TRBV23-1 is classed as an ORF, of uncertain function. This CDR3 comprises 16 residues. Trimming cost V 7 bases and J 4 bases; bases outside gene matches: 10. The CDR3 coding sequence is TGCGCCAGCACCTGGGACAGGGGGCGCGAATCCACTGAAGCTTTCTTT. It yields the protein CASTWDRGRESTEAFF.

CDR3 loop: CASSRPQDSTNEKLFF. CDR3 sequence (DNA): TGTGCCAGCTCACGACCACAAGACTCAACTAATGAAAAACTGTTTTTT. The genes are TRBV18 and TRBJ1-4; no clear D gene. Germline V CDR1 and CDR2: KGHSH, LQKENI. Trimming took 4 bases from V and 0 from J, leaving 12 bases between them. CDR3 size: 16 residues.

The chain is built from TRBV6-5 and TRBJ1-5; the D gene is possibly TRBD1 (5 bases). The CDR3 has 13 residues. Germline V lookup: CDR1 MNHEY, CDR2 SVGAGI. V dropped 11 bases and J dropped 1 base, with 12 bases sitting between them. CDR3 region: CARTSRSNQPQHF. The CDR3 DNA reads as TGTGCCCGGACATCGCGGAGCAATCAGCCCCAGCATTTT.

The chain combines TRBV5-1 with TRBJ2-3; 12 bases agree with TRBD1. The CDR3 totals 15 residues. With V trimmed by 4 bases and J by 3 bases, 3 bases remained unmatched. The germline gives CDR1 SGHRS, CDR2 YFSETQ. The DNA of the CDR3 is TGCGCCAGCAGCGGGACAGGGGGCGAAACAGATACGCAGTATTTT. Translation: CASSGTGGETDTQYF.

The chain combines TRBV12-5 with TRBJ2-3; D perhaps matches TRBD1 (5 bases). The CDR3 runs 17 residues. Germline values: CDR1 LGHNT, CDR2 FRNRAP. V was trimmed by 3 bases and J by 0 bases, leaving 16 bases between them. The CDR3 bases are TGTGCTAGTGGTTTACCCCTCGGACAACTAAGCACAGATACGCAGTATTTT. The encoded protein is CASGLPLGQLSTDTQYF.

V is TRBV6-6 and J is TRBJ2-7, with D perhaps TRBD2 (6 bases). The CDR3 extends over 15 amino acids. V was cut by 4 bases and J by 1 base, with 14 bases left in between. The V gene's germline CDR1 is MNHNY and CDR2 SVGAGI (reference sequence). DNA of the CDR3: TGTGCCAGCAGTTTAAGCGGGCACATTTCCTACGAGCAGTACTTC. Translating gives CASSLSGHISYEQYF.

The chain carries TRBV7-3 and TRBJ2-2, with 7 bases that match TRBD2. This CDR3 region has 15 residues. The V gene's germline CDR1 is SGHTA and CDR2 FQGTGA. Germline trimming cut 1 base from V and 2 bases from J; bases unmatched to any gene: 1. The CDR3 region is CASSLRGGNTGELFF. As DNA, the CDR3 is TGTGCCAGCAGCTTAAGGGGGGGTAACACCGGGGAGCTGTTTTTT.

The rearrangement links TRBV5-1 to TRBJ2-5; TRBD1 might be the D (5 bases). Germline V lookup: CDR1 SGHRS, CDR2 YFSETQ. The CDR3 length is 13 residues. The V end was cut by 4 bases, the J end by 1 base, with 8 bases between. The CDR3 protein is CASSMDTQETQYF. CDR3 DNA sequence: TGCGCCAGCAGCATGGACACCCAAGAGACCCAGTACTTC.

The gene calls are TRBV14 and TRBJ2-5; 7 bases align to TRBD1. Germline V gene sequence: CDR1 SGHDN, CDR2 FVKESK. The CDR3 has 14 residues. The V and J ends lost 5 bases and 1 base, in that order; junction bases with no gene match: 4. CDR3 nucleotide sequence: TGTGCCAGCAGCGCCCGGGACAGCCAAGAGACCCAGTACTTC. Protein product: CASSARDSQETQYF. Drawing the rest from reference TRBV14 and TRBJ2-5, the complete variable domain is EAGVTQFPSHSVIEKGQTVTLRCDPISGHDNLYWYRRVMGKEIKFLLHFVKESKQDESGMPNNRFLAERTGGTYSTLKVQPAELEDSGVYFCASSARDSQETQYFGPGTRLLVL.

The V gene is TRBV3-1 (or the pseudogene TRBV3-2), the J gene TRBJ1-5, with a weak D call TRBD1 (6 bases). This CDR3 is built from 15 residues. Trimming cost V 1 base and J 2 bases, with 9 bases left between them. The V gene's germline CDR1 is LGHDT and CDR2 YNNKEL (reference sequence). The DNA for the CDR3 is TGTGCCAGCAGCCAAGGGACAGTGGGCAATCAGCCCCAGCATTTT. As protein: CASSQGTVGNQPQHF.

The rearrangement links TRBV2 to TRBJ1-4, with no clear D. The CDR3 is 13 amino acids. V was pared by 7 bases and J by 3 bases, with 9 bases between. Germline values: CDR1 SNHLY, CDR2 FYNNEI. CDR3 coding DNA: TGTGCCAGCATCGGGAGTTCTAATGAAAAACTGTTTTTT. As protein: CASIGSSNEKLFF.

The chain carries TRBV30 and TRBJ1-3; D not certain. CDR1 GTSNPN and CDR2 SVGIG come from the germline V gene (reference sequence). V dropped 4 bases and J dropped 2 bases, with 12 bases sitting between them. CDR3 length: 14 amino acids. DNA for the CDR3: TGTGCCTGGAAGGGAGAAGGGACTGGAAACACCATATATTTT. As protein: CAWKGEGTGNTIYF.

The genes are TRBV4-2 and TRBJ1-1, with 8 bases aligning to TRBD1. The CDR3 has 14 amino acids. V lost 0 bases, J lost 4 bases, and 1 base stayed unmatched. CDR1 and CDR2 (germline): LGHNA, YNFKEQ. The CDR3 DNA reads as TGTGCCAGCAGCCAAGAGACAGGGGTCACTGAAGCTTTCTTT. It codes for CASSQETGVTEAFF.

V usage is TRBV6-6 and J usage is TRBJ2-1, with D maybe TRBD2 (7 bases). The ends were cut back, 7 bases at V and 5 bases at J, with 15 bases in the middle. Germline V gene data show CDR1 as MNHNY and CDR2 as SVGAGI (reference sequence). CDR3 length: 14 residues. CDR3 residues: CASIPGGPNNEQFF. The CDR3 DNA reads as TGTGCCAGCATTCCCGGGGGGCCCAACAATGAGCAGTTCTTC.

The chain employs TRBV6-5 and TRBJ2-5; TRBD1 aligns across 10 bases. J gave up 4 bases and V 4 bases, and 3 bases lay outside the gene matches. The CDR3 runs 14 residues. The germline V gene has CDR1 MNHEY and CDR2 SVGAGI. DNA for the CDR3: TGTGCCAGCAGTTGGACAGGGGGGGGAGAGACCCAGTACTTC. Amino acid sequence: CASSWTGGGETQYF.

The genes are TRBV19 and TRBJ1-1; TRBD1 matches 7 bases. V trimming: 4 bases; J trimming: 6 bases; junction bases outside the gene matches: 8. The CDR3 extends over 14 amino acids. Germline assignment: CDR1 LNHDA and CDR2 SQIVND (reference sequence). The CDR3 sequence: CASSTPQGYSEAFF. Here the CDR3 DNA reads TGTGCCAGTAGTACTCCACAGGGGTACTCTGAAGCTTTCTTT.

This chain joins TRBV5-1 and TRBJ1-1; no firm D call. Germline CDR1 SGHRS, CDR2 YFSETQ. This CDR3 has 13 residues. Trimming removed 4 bases at V and 1 base at J, with 8 bases between. The CDR3 sequence is CASSPSGNTEAFF. DNA of the CDR3: TGCGCCAGCAGCCCCTCGGGGAACACTGAAGCTTTCTTT.

This clone was observed once. The chain recombines TRBV18 with TRBJ2-5; no firm D call. The CDR3 is made up of 13 amino acids. The germline gives CDR1 KGHSH, CDR2 LQKENI. Trimming cost V 3 bases and J 5 bases, with 10 bases left between them. For the CDR3, the DNA is TGTGCCAGCTCACCTGAGACACTGGAGACCCAGTACTTC. Encoded protein: CASSPETLETQYF.

This rearrangement joins TRBV18 to TRBJ1-1; D is perhaps TRBD1 (5 bases). V lost 2 bases to trimming and J lost 7 bases, with 17 bases between them. The CDR3 has 15 residues. CDR1 and CDR2 from the germline V gene are KGHSH and LQKENI. CDR3 bases: TGTGCCAGCTCACCAACCCCTCTGGGGGGTGTTGAAGCTTTCTTT. It specifies CASSPTPLGGVEAFF.

The V gene is TRBV3-1 (or the pseudogene TRBV3-2), the J gene TRBJ1-6; TRBD1 agrees at 7 bases. The CDR3 consists of 13 residues. J was trimmed by 7 bases and V by 5 bases; bases with no gene match: 2. CDR1 and CDR2 from the germline V gene are LGHDT and YNNKEL (reference sequence). The CDR3 coding sequence is TGTGCCAGCAGCGACAGGGAGAATTCACCCCTCCACTTT. Translating it yields CASSDRENSPLHF.

The chain combines TRBV7-2 with TRBJ1-1, with D unclear. Per germline, CDR1 SGHTA and CDR2 FQGNSA. V gave up 3 bases and J gave up 1 base, with 6 bases separating them. CDR3 length equals 13 residues. CDR3 loop: CASSLSANTEAFF. The CDR3 DNA sequence: TGTGCCAGCAGCTTGAGCGCGAACACTGAAGCTTTCTTT.

V usage is TRBV3-1 (or the pseudogene TRBV3-2) and J usage is TRBJ2-1; 9 bases are a match to TRBD1. V lost 3 bases, J lost 8 bases, and 11 bases stayed unmatched. CDR1 is LGHDT, CDR2 YNNKEL, per germline (reference sequence). The CDR3 runs to 16 residues. The CDR3 coding sequence is TGTGCCAGCAGCCAGGCCGGACAGGGGCTCAGCGATGAGCAGTTCTTC. This gives the protein CASSQAGQGLSDEQFF.